The 9 T cell receptor beta chains below come from one sample, sequenced in a study of Ad26.COV2.S vaccination and SARS-CoV-2 variants. The treatment: roughly 20 received Ad26.COV2.S at low or high dose, single or two shots; several received placebo; per-sample allocation not given. Repertoires come from day 63 after the first vaccine or placebo injection. Method: immunoSEQ multiplex PCR; TCRdb's copy keeps in-frame clones and lacks some. The table shows more than 300,000 clones, with approximately 90% occurring only once. The material sequenced was peripheral blood, taken in a trial of Ad26.COV2.S vaccine versus placebo. The receptors derive from a person aged 18-60 years who received the Ad26.COV2.S COVID-19 vaccine or a placebo.

The rearrangement joins TRBV11-2 to TRBJ1-2, with 10 bases fitting TRBD1. CDR1 is SGHAT and CDR2 is FQNNGV in the germline V gene. After removal of 5 bases from V and 9 bases from J, the junction contained 12 bases not matched to a gene. This CDR3 region has 15 residues. The CDR3 DNA sequence: TGTGCCAGCAGCGGGCACGCCGGGACAGGGGTGAGCTACACCTTC. It is translated as CASSGHAGTGVSYTF.

The V call is TRBV6-1, the J call TRBJ1-1; 9 nucleotides line up with TRBD1. Per the germline V gene, CDR1 is MNHNS and CDR2 is SASEGT. CDR3 length: 16 residues. After removal of 4 bases from V and 4 bases from J, the junction contained 10 bases not matched to a gene. The CDR3 here is CASSAQGAISSTEAFF. CDR3 nucleotides: TGTGCCAGCAGTGCACAGGGGGCAATAAGTTCCACTGAAGCTTTCTTT.

The V call is TRBV5-5, the J call TRBJ1-4; D gene uncertain. This CDR3 contains 15 residues. Trimming took off 3 bases at V and 8 bases at J, with 17 bases between the two ends. The germline CDR1 and CDR2 sequences are SGHKS and YYEKEE (reference sequence). CDR3 DNA: TGTGCCAGCAGCTGGTCGGGTCTCAGTGGGGAAAAACTGTTTTTT. This codes for CASSWSGLSGEKLFF.

This clone was detected a few times. The rearrangement joins TRBV2 to TRBJ1-1; TRBD1 agrees at 8 bases. The CDR3 sequence is 13 residues long. J was trimmed by 4 bases and V by 5 bases; bases with no gene match: 3. CDR1 and CDR2 (germline): SNHLY, FYNNEI. CDR3 region: CASSSGGRTEAFF. CDR3 coding DNA: TGTGCCAGCAGTTCAGGGGGCCGCACTGAAGCTTTCTTT. The complete variable domain, with remaining parts taken from reference TRBV2 and TRBJ1-1, reads EPEVTQTPSHQVTQMGQEVILRCVPISNHLYFYWYRQILGQKVEFLVSFYNNEISEKSEIFDDQFSVERPDGSNFTLKIRSTKLEDSAMYFCASSSGGRTEAFFGQGTRLTVV.

The chain links TRBV12-3 or TRBV12-4 to TRBJ1-3, with D unclear. V lost 2 bases, J lost 11 bases, and 13 bases lay in between. The CDR3 spans 13 residues. In DNA form, the CDR3 reads TGTGCCAGCAGTTTAAAGGAAGGATCTTCCATATATTTT. As protein: CASSLKEGSSIYF.

The genes are TRBV11-1 and TRBJ2-5; 10 nucleotides line up with TRBD1. This CDR3 has 15 residues. CDR1 is SGHAT and CDR2 is FQDESV in the germline V gene (reference sequence). V was clipped by 6 bases and J by 5 bases; unmatched bases: 9. CDR3 protein: CASSPRQGAGETQYF. DNA of the CDR3: TGTGCCAGCAGTCCACGACAGGGGGCAGGGGAGACCCAGTACTTC. Using reference TRBV11-1 and TRBJ2-5 for the parts outside the CDR3, the full variable domain is EAEVAQSPRYKITEKSQAVAFWCDPISGHATLYWYRQILGQGPELLVQFQDESVVDDSQLPKDRFSAERLKGVDSTLKIQPAELGDSAMYLCASSPRQGAGETQYFGPGTRLLVL.

The rearrangement uses TRBV28 and TRBJ2-5, with a weak D call TRBD1 (6 bases). CDR3 length: 14 residues. Looked up from germline, CDR1 is MDHEN and CDR2 is SYDVKM. The V and J ends lost 6 bases and 3 bases respectively, with 14 bases between them. The CDR3, as DNA: TGTGCCAGCAGCGCCACAGGGTGGGAAGAGACCCAGTACTTC. It specifies CASSATGWEETQYF.

The rearrangement links TRBV6-5 to TRBJ1-1; TRBD1 is a possible D gene (5 bases). Deletions cut 0 bases from V and 4 bases from J, with 15 bases between. The CDR3 consists of 16 residues. Germline V gene lookup returns CDR1 MNHEY and CDR2 SVGAGI. The CDR3 protein is CASSYSSKGFSTEAFF. The CDR3 DNA reads as TGTGCCAGCAGTTACTCGTCCAAGGGGTTTTCCACTGAAGCTTTCTTT.

V gene TRBV7-2 combines with J gene TRBJ2-7, with D tentatively TRBD1 (5 bases). CDR3 size: 12 residues. The V gene's germline CDR1 is SGHTA and CDR2 FQGNSA. The V and J ends lost 4 bases and 2 bases respectively, with 6 bases between them. CDR3 sequence (DNA): TGTGCCAGCAGCTCAGGGACCTACGAGCAGTACTTC. It translates to CASSSGTYEQYF.